A single sample is the source of the 20 T cell receptor beta chains below, sequenced in a study of cytomegalovirus exposure and HLA in healthy donors. PCR involved 60 Vbeta and 13 Jbeta primers. Here immunoSEQ multiplex PCR was the method, and the copy in TCRdb shows in-frame clones only, minus some. The sample holds 150,000 to 200,000 clones, approximately 75% seen once. Sequenced sample: PBMCs. These receptors originate from a girl between 10 and 17 years old in good health and CMV-seronegative.

The gene calls are TRBV7-9 and TRBJ1-2; the D gene is possibly TRBD1 (5 bases). This CDR3 comprises 17 residues. The ends were cut back, 0 bases at V and 2 bases at J, with 16 bases in the middle. In germline, CDR1 is SEHNR, CDR2 FQNEAQ (reference sequence). This CDR3 reads CASSLAGSGLVNYGYTF. The CDR3 coding sequence is TGTGCCAGCAGCTTAGCTGGATCGGGACTAGTCAACTATGGCTACACCTTC.

This clone has just one count. This chain uses TRBV29-1 with TRBJ1-3, with no clear D. The germline V and J ends were trimmed by 0 bases and 2 bases, with 8 bases remaining between them. CDR1 is SQVTM, CDR2 ANQGSEA, per germline. The CDR3 contains 14 residues. The CDR3 DNA follows: TGCAGCGTTGAAGATGTGGCGGCTGGAAACACCATATATTTT. It translates to CSVEDVAAGNTIYF.

V usage is TRBV28 and J usage is TRBJ1-1, with a weak D call TRBD1 (6 bases). The CDR3 sequence is 15 residues long. Trimming took off 5 bases at V and 0 bases at J, with 13 bases between the two ends. The V gene's germline CDR1 is MDHEN and CDR2 SYDVKM. The CDR3 DNA reads as TGTGCCAGCAGTGATCCGAGGGGGATGAACACTGAAGCTTTCTTT. It translates to CASSDPRGMNTEAFF.

This clone was seen once. This chain uses TRBV5-1 with TRBJ2-5, with D unresolved. Germline CDR1 is SGHRS and CDR2 is YFSETQ. The V and J ends lost 0 bases and 2 bases respectively, with 8 bases between them. The CDR3 spans 14 residues. The CDR3 sequence is CASSLGYFQETQYF. CDR3 sequence (DNA): TGCGCCAGCAGCTTGGGATACTTTCAAGAGACCCAGTACTTC.

The chain uses TRBV27 and TRBJ2-7; tentative D call: TRBD1 (6 bases). The germline V gene has CDR1 MNHEY and CDR2 SMNVEV (reference sequence). V lost 3 bases and J 3 bases, leaving 15 bases between the germline ends. CDR3 length: 15 residues. Here the CDR3 DNA reads TGTGCCAGCAGTTTTCTAAGTGGACAGAGCTACGAGCAGTACTTC. Its protein product is CASSFLSGQSYEQYF.

This clone was observed a handful of times. The chain has TRBV2 and TRBJ2-1, with D maybe TRBD2 (6 bases). This CDR3 is built from 16 residues. The ends were cut back, 4 bases at V and 8 bases at J, with 21 bases in the middle. Germline loops: CDR1 SNHLY, CDR2 FYNNEI. The CDR3 protein is CASSGVGDSLVYEQFF. In DNA, the CDR3 is TGTGCCAGCAGTGGAGTAGGGGACTCCCTAGTATATGAGCAGTTCTTC. Together with reference TRBV2 and TRBJ2-1, the CDR3 gives the full variable domain: EPEVTQTPSHQVTQMGQEVILRCVPISNHLYFYWYRQILGQKVEFLVSFYNNEISEKSEIFDDQFSVERPDGSNFTLKIRSTKLEDSAMYFCASSGVGDSLVYEQFFGPGTRLTVL.

The CDR3, as DNA: TGTGCCAGCAGCCAAGAAGCGGGGGGGACTCAAGAGACCCAGTACTTC. This gives the protein CASSQEAGGTQETQYF. The chain links TRBV4-2 to TRBJ2-5, with TRBD2 matching 10 bases. This CDR3 spans 16 amino acids. J lost 2 bases, V lost 0 bases, and 3 bases had no gene match. CDR1 is LGHNA and CDR2 is YNFKEQ in the germline V gene.

This chain's CDR3 is CASRPGTLNTEAFF. The CDR3 nucleotides are TGTGCCAGCAGACCGGGGACATTGAACACTGAAGCTTTCTTT. The V gene is TRBV6-5, the J gene TRBJ1-1; TRBD1 is a possible D gene (6 bases). V was pared by 6 bases and J by 0 bases, with 11 bases between. The CDR3 runs 14 residues. The V gene's germline CDR1 is MNHEY and CDR2 SVGAGI.

This clone was counted only a few times. The rearrangement joins TRBV30 to TRBJ1-4, with D possibly matching TRBD1 (5 bases). CDR1 is GTSNPN, CDR2 SVGIG, per germline (reference sequence). Trimming removed 3 bases at V and 5 bases at J, with 16 bases between. This CDR3 is built from 15 residues. This CDR3 is CAWSPKGRENEKLFF. The CDR3, as DNA: TGTGCCTGGAGCCCCAAGGGCAGGGAAAATGAAAAACTGTTTTTT.

The sample holds a few counts of this clone. V and J are TRBV6-4 and TRBJ2-2; D gene uncertain. Germline CDR1 is MRHNA and CDR2 is SNTAGT. V lost 4 bases and J 1 base, leaving 4 bases between the germline ends. The CDR3 covers 13 residues. CDR3 in amino acids: CASSAGNTGELFF. The CDR3 region has the DNA TGTGCCAGCAGTGCAGGGAACACCGGGGAGCTGTTTTTT.

This clone is a singleton in its sample. This chain uses TRBV9 with TRBJ1-1, with D maybe TRBD1 (5 bases). The germline CDR1 and CDR2 sequences are SGDLS and YYNGEE. This CDR3 contains 15 residues. V was trimmed by 4 bases and J by 5 bases, leaving 18 bases between them. CDR3 loop: CASSPLGGDGTEAFF. DNA for the CDR3: TGTGCCAGCAGCCCGCTGGGGGGAGACGGGACTGAAGCTTTCTTT.

A single count supports this clone. The chain carries TRBV27 and TRBJ1-1; 10 bases are shared with TRBD1. This CDR3 is built from 16 residues. The V segment lost 6 bases and the J segment 0 bases; nucleotides outside the gene matches: 7. Germline loops: CDR1 MNHEY, CDR2 SMNVEV (reference sequence). The CDR3 DNA is TGTGCCAGCAGCCGACAGGGGGCATCTGTGAACACTGAAGCTTTCTTT. Encoded protein: CASSRQGASVNTEAFF.

The chain joins TRBV13 to TRBJ2-7; TRBD2 agrees at 12 bases. Germline trimming cut 8 bases from V and 0 bases from J; bases unmatched to any gene: 11. CDR3 length: 17 residues. CDR1 and CDR2 (germline): PRHDT, FYEKMQ (reference sequence). The CDR3 region is CASSWGLAGLSSYEQYF. In DNA, the CDR3 is TGTGCCAGCTCATGGGGACTAGCGGGTTTAAGCTCCTACGAGCAGTACTTC.

The V call is TRBV5-1, the J call TRBJ2-3, with D possibly being TRBD1 (5 bases). The germline V and J ends were trimmed by 5 bases and 0 bases, with 16 bases remaining between them. CDR3 size: 16 residues. Looked up from germline, CDR1 is SGHRS and CDR2 is YFSETQ. The CDR3 DNA sequence: TGCGCCAGCAGTTATGTTATAGGGGAAAGCACAGATACGCAGTATTTT. Translation: CASSYVIGESTDTQYF. Full variable domain (rest looked up from reference TRBV5-1 and TRBJ2-3): KAGVTQTPRYLIKTRGQQVTLSCSPISGHRSVSWYQQTPGQGLQFLFEYFSETQRNKGNFPGRFSGRQFSNSRSEMNVSTLELGDSALYLCASSYVIGESTDTQYFGPGTRLTVL.

This sequence joins TRBV5-1 and TRBJ2-1, with 7 bases lining up with TRBD2. The junction had 6 bases not matched to a gene; V was cut back by 0 bases and J by 12 bases. Germline CDR1 reads SGHRS; CDR2 reads YFSETQ. This CDR3 is 13 amino acids long. The CDR3 bases are TGCGCCAGCAGCTTGGAGGGGACTACTGGGCAGTTCTTC. Translating gives CASSLEGTTGQFF.

J is TRBJ1-4 and V is TRBV15; no reliable D call. Germline V gene data show CDR1 as LNHNV and CDR2 as YYDKDF (reference sequence). Trimming took 0 bases from V and 7 from J, leaving 15 bases between them. CDR3 length: 16 amino acids. CDR3 residues: CATSRDQRESGEKLFF. In DNA form, the CDR3 reads TGTGCCACCAGCAGAGACCAAAGGGAGTCCGGTGAAAAACTGTTTTTT.

Only one count was recorded for this clone. The rearrangement uses TRBV19 and TRBJ2-4; TRBD1 might be the D (6 bases). The germline gives CDR1 LNHDA, CDR2 SQIVND (reference sequence). CDR3 length equals 14 residues. V was trimmed by 3 bases and J by 1 base, leaving 7 bases between them. The CDR3 spells CASSMQGAKNIQYF. The CDR3 region has the DNA TGTGCCAGTAGTATGCAGGGGGCCAAAAACATTCAGTACTTC.

J is TRBJ2-7 and V is TRBV5-6; 7 bases fit TRBD2. Germline V lookup: CDR1 SGHDT, CDR2 YYEEEE. CDR3 length: 16 amino acids. Unmatched junction bases numbered 12, after V lost 3 bases and J lost 3 bases. CDR3 DNA sequence: TGTGCCAGCAGCTCCACCTACATGGGGGGGAACTACGAGCAGTACTTC. Its protein is CASSSTYMGGNYEQYF.

This chain uses TRBV5-4 with TRBJ2-1; 15 bases agree with TRBD2. This CDR3 is built from 16 residues. The V gene end was trimmed by 4 bases and the J gene end by 7 bases; junction bases not matched to a gene: 6. Germline lookup yields CDR1 SGHNT and CDR2 YYREEE (reference sequence). CDR3 DNA sequence: TGTGCCAGCAGCCTGTTGGGACTAGCGGGGGGTAATGAGCAGTTCTTC. Amino acids: CASSLLGLAGGNEQFF. Variable domain in full (rest from reference TRBV5-4 and TRBJ2-1): ETGVTQSPTHLIKTRGQQVTLRCSSQSGHNTVSWYQQALGQGPQFIFQYYREEENGRGNFPPRFSGLQFPNYSSELNVNALELDDSALYLCASSLLGLAGGNEQFFGPGTRLTVL.

This chain links TRBV7-9 with TRBJ2-1, with 9 bases identical to TRBD1. This CDR3 is 16 amino acids long. J lost 6 bases, V lost 4 bases, and 10 bases had no gene match. The germline CDR1 and CDR2 sequences are SEHNR and FQNEAQ (reference sequence). DNA of the CDR3: TGTGCCAGCAGCTCACAACAGGGGGCTGGTCGCAATGAGCAGTTCTTC. This sequence encodes CASSSQQGAGRNEQFF.